The 32 T cell receptor beta chains in this list originate from one sample, sequenced in a study of cytomegalovirus exposure and HLA in healthy donors. Some clones are missing from TCRdb's copy, which holds only in-frame ones; the method was immunoSEQ multiplex PCR. The data show 200,000 or so clones, about four fifths seen once. Sequenced sample: PBMCs. The receptor source for this set is a man aged 18 to 30 in good health and CMV-seropositive.

There are a few counts of this clone. This rearrangement joins TRBV18 to TRBJ1-1; D possibly corresponds to TRBD1 (5 bases). Trimming cost V 1 base and J 3 bases, with 9 bases left between them. CDR3 length: 14 residues. The germline V gene has CDR1 KGHSH and CDR2 LQKENI. The CDR3 here is CASSPRGVDTEAFF. CDR3 coding DNA: TGTGCCAGCTCACCACGGGGCGTCGACACTGAAGCTTTCTTT. The entire variable domain, with the rest obtained from reference TRBV18 and TRBJ1-1, is as follows: NAGVMQNPRHLVRRRGQEARLRCSPMKGHSHVYWYRQLPEEGLKFMVYLQKENIIDESGMPKERFSAEFPKEGPSILRIQQVVRGDSAAYFCASSPRGVDTEAFFGQGTRLTVV.

The table lists this clone with a count of one. CDR3: CASSLEAGGRYEQYF. Here the CDR3 DNA reads TGTGCCAGCAGCTTAGAGGCAGGGGGCCGCTACGAGCAGTACTTC. The rearrangement uses TRBV7-9 and TRBJ2-7; 8 bases line up with TRBD1. The length of the CDR3 is 15 residues. CDR1 SEHNR and CDR2 FQNEAQ come from the germline V gene (reference sequence). V gave up 1 base and J gave up 3 bases; unmatched junction bases: 5.

The gene calls are TRBV11-2 and TRBJ2-1; unclear D gene. V dropped 4 bases and J dropped 7 bases, with 8 bases sitting between them. Germline V lookup: CDR1 SGHAT, CDR2 FQNNGV. CDR3 length: 12 amino acids. DNA of the CDR3: TGTGCCAGCAGCTCCGACTGGAATGAGCAGTTCTTC. It specifies CASSSDWNEQFF.

This clone was seen a handful of times. V usage is TRBV6-5 and J usage is TRBJ2-7; 7 nucleotides match TRBD2. The CDR3 runs to 14 residues. Germline V gives CDR1 MNHEY, CDR2 SVGAGI. V trimming: 7 bases; J trimming: 2 bases; junction bases outside the gene matches: 8. The CDR3 sequence is CASTVAGSTYEQYF. As DNA, the CDR3 is TGTGCCAGCACCGTAGCGGGTTCCACCTACGAGCAGTACTTC.

V gene TRBV7-6 combines with J gene TRBJ2-6; tentatively, D is TRBD1 (5 bases). CDR3 length equals 16 residues. Trimming cost V 1 base and J 3 bases, with 10 bases left between them. Germline V gives CDR1 SGHVS, CDR2 FNYEAQ. The CDR3 loop reads CASSLVGAGGANVLTF. DNA for the CDR3: TGTGCCAGCAGCTTAGTTGGGGCCGGTGGGGCCAACGTCCTGACTTTC.

This rearrangement joins TRBV19 to TRBJ2-2; D unresolved. This CDR3 spans 13 amino acids. CDR1 is LNHDA and CDR2 is SQIVND in the germline V gene (reference sequence). Trimming took 7 bases from V and 6 from J, leaving 12 bases between them. CDR3 in amino acids: CASISPAAGELFF. In DNA form, the CDR3 reads TGTGCCAGTATTTCCCCGGCGGCCGGGGAGCTGTTTTTT.

This clone was detected a few times. V gene TRBV9 combines with J gene TRBJ1-3; possibly TRBD1 for D (5 bases). Germline V gene sequence: CDR1 SGDLS, CDR2 YYNGEE. The CDR3 consists of 13 residues. V dropped 4 bases and J dropped 8 bases, with 13 bases sitting between them. CDR3 sequence: CASSSTGVHTIYF. CDR3 DNA sequence: TGTGCCAGCAGCTCCACGGGGGTGCACACCATATATTTT.

The chain employs TRBV4-3 and TRBJ2-6, with D tentatively TRBD1 (5 bases). There are 17 residues in the CDR3. The V and J ends lost 0 bases and 4 bases respectively, with 13 bases between them. The germline V gene has CDR1 LGHNA and CDR2 YSLEER. CDR3 residues: CASSQDRQGYGANVLTF. DNA of the CDR3: TGCGCCAGCAGCCAAGATCGTCAGGGCTACGGGGCCAACGTCCTGACTTTC.

The chain joins TRBV5-6 to TRBJ1-3; a possible D gene is TRBD1 (5 bases). CDR3 size: 15 residues. V was cut by 1 base and J by 4 bases, with 12 bases left in between. Germline V gene lookup returns CDR1 SGHDT and CDR2 YYEEEE. The CDR3 here is CASSLPGRVGNTIYF. DNA of the CDR3: TGTGCCAGCAGCTTGCCGGGCAGGGTGGGAAACACCATATATTTT.

This clone was seen just once. This chain connects TRBV9 to TRBJ1-3, with TRBD1 as a possible D gene (5 bases). The germline gives CDR1 SGDLS, CDR2 YYNGEE. V lost 3 bases, J lost 4 bases, and 5 bases lay in between. This CDR3 comprises 12 residues. CDR3 nucleotide sequence: TGTGCCAGCAGCGAGGGGGGAAACACCATATATTTT. This sequence encodes CASSEGGNTIYF.

The gene calls are TRBV6-5 and TRBJ2-1; maybe TRBD1 (6 bases). Germline lookup yields CDR1 MNHEY and CDR2 SVGAGI. This CDR3 comprises 14 residues. Trimming stripped 6 bases from V and 6 bases from J, with 15 bases between. The CDR3 loop reads CASRGAGGVNEQFF. The CDR3 DNA reads TGTGCCAGCAGGGGGGCCGGTGGAGTCAATGAGCAGTTCTTC.

The chain recombines TRBV7-2 with TRBJ2-7; TRBD2 agrees at 11 bases. After removal of 6 bases from V and 3 bases from J, the junction contained 7 bases not matched to a gene. The length of the CDR3 is 15 residues. Germline CDR1 SGHTA, CDR2 FQGNSA. CDR3 residues: CASSSAGLADYEQYF. DNA for the CDR3: TGTGCCAGCAGTTCTGCGGGACTAGCGGACTACGAGCAGTACTTC.

The chain is built from TRBV7-8 and TRBJ2-1; D is uncertain. CDR3 length: 12 amino acids. V was cut by 5 bases and J by 6 bases, with 8 bases left in between. Germline-derived CDR1 and CDR2 are SGHVS and FQNEAQ. The CDR3 region has the DNA TGTGCCAGCAGCCCGACTCTCAATGAGCAGTTCTTC. This gives the protein CASSPTLNEQFF.

This chain joins TRBV4-2 and TRBJ2-2, with 9 positions matching TRBD2. With 0 bases clipped from V and 7 bases from J, the junction kept 9 bases outside the gene matches. This CDR3 has 17 residues. The germline gives CDR1 LGHNA, CDR2 YNFKEQ. CDR3 sequence (DNA): TGTGCCAGCAGCCAAGATAGGCCTAGCGGGACAAACGGGGAGCTGTTTTTT. Translating it yields CASSQDRPSGTNGELFF.

The rearrangement joins TRBV11-3 to TRBJ2-1; D is uncertain. Trimming took 1 base from V and 6 from J, leaving 4 bases between them. Looked up from germline, CDR1 is SGHNT and CDR2 is YENEEA. The CDR3 is made up of 12 amino acids. The CDR3 DNA is TGTGCCAGCAGCTTAGCGAGCAATGAGCAGTTCTTC. Amino acids: CASSLASNEQFF.

This clone occurred once. The CDR3 sequence: CASSQASSGQETQYF. In DNA, the CDR3 is TGTGCCAGTAGCCAGGCCTCTAGCGGCCAAGAGACCCAGTACTTC. The chain uses TRBV19 and TRBJ2-5, with 7 bases aligning to TRBD2. This CDR3 has 15 amino acids. V lost 6 bases, J lost 1 base, and 8 bases stayed unmatched. Germline values: CDR1 LNHDA, CDR2 SQIVND (reference sequence).

This rearrangement joins TRBV30 to TRBJ2-2; 10 positions agree with TRBD1. V was clipped by 0 bases and J by 6 bases; unmatched bases: 1. Germline V gene lookup returns CDR1 GTSNPN and CDR2 SVGIG (reference sequence). CDR3 size: 14 residues. CDR3 region: CAWSVGQGAGELFF. CDR3 DNA: TGTGCCTGGAGTGTAGGACAGGGGGCCGGGGAGCTGTTTTTT. Full variable domain (remainder filled in from reference TRBV30 and TRBJ2-2): SQTIHQWPATLVQPVGSPLSLECTVEGTSNPNLYWYRQAAGRGLQLLFYSVGIGQISSEVPQNLSASRPQDRQFILSSKKLLLSDSGFYLCAWSVGQGAGELFFGEGSRLTVL.

This clone was counted at least ten times. V gene TRBV4-3 combines with J gene TRBJ1-2; D ambiguous. The length of the CDR3 is 14 residues. CDR1 is LGHNA and CDR2 is YSLEER in the germline V gene. The germline V and J ends were trimmed by 1 base and 8 bases, with 14 bases remaining between them. The CDR3 loop is CASSQGQDVLGYTF. CDR3 nucleotide sequence: TGCGCCAGCAGCCAAGGCCAGGATGTACTGGGCTACACCTTC.

V gene TRBV12-5 combines with J gene TRBJ2-1; D gene uncertain. Per the germline V gene, CDR1 is LGHNT and CDR2 is FRNRAP. Trimming pared 2 bases from V and 8 bases from J, leaving 16 bases between. The CDR3 has 15 amino acids. The chain's CDR3 is CASGLFPAPEDEQFF. CDR3 DNA sequence: TGTGCTAGTGGTTTGTTCCCAGCCCCAGAGGATGAGCAGTTCTTC.

Here the CDR3 reads CASSSGQAVYEQYF. The CDR3 bases are TGTGCCAGCAGTTCGGGACAGGCGGTCTACGAGCAGTACTTC. The rearrangement uses TRBV27 and TRBJ2-7; 8 bases align to TRBD1. The V segment lost 4 bases and the J segment 3 bases; nucleotides outside the gene matches: 5. This CDR3 spans 14 amino acids. The germline CDR1 and CDR2 sequences are MNHEY and SMNVEV (reference sequence).

This clone is a singleton in its sample. The CDR3 region is CASSQALLIGLAEQSNTGELFF. In DNA form, the CDR3 reads TGTGCCAGCAGCCAAGCCCTTCTCATAGGGCTAGCGGAGCAATCGAACACCGGGGAGCTGTTTTTT. The chain uses TRBV4-2 and TRBJ2-2; TRBD2 agrees at 7 bases. J gave up 0 bases and V 1 base, and 20 bases lay outside the gene matches. Per the germline V gene, CDR1 is LGHNA and CDR2 is YNFKEQ. This CDR3 has 22 amino acids.

J is TRBJ2-7 and V is TRBV7-8, with 7 bases aligning to TRBD1. The germline CDR1 and CDR2 sequences are SGHVS and FQNEAQ. CDR3 length: 17 amino acids. V lost 3 bases to trimming and J lost 4 bases; unmatched junction nucleotides: 15. CDR3 protein: CASSFSRGQGTAYEQYF. The CDR3 nucleotides read TGTGCCAGCAGCTTTTCGAGGGGGCAAGGTACGGCGTACGAGCAGTACTTC.

The chain employs TRBV4-1 and TRBJ2-4; 8 nucleotides agree with TRBD1. Germline-derived CDR1 and CDR2 are MGHRA and YSYEKL. The V and J ends lost 3 bases and 2 bases, in that order; junction bases with no gene match: 9. The length of the CDR3 is 17 residues. CDR3 nucleotides: TGCGCCAGCAGCCAGCCCGGACAGGGAGTCACCAAAAACATTCAGTACTTC. Its translation: CASSQPGQGVTKNIQYF.

The V and J genes are TRBV6-6 and TRBJ1-2, with 7 bases lining up with TRBD1. The CDR3 has 15 residues. V dropped 5 bases and J dropped 5; count of bases not matched to a gene: 11. Germline V CDR1 and CDR2: MNHNY, SVGAGI (reference sequence). The CDR3 spells CASSPRDSDSYGYTF. The CDR3 DNA reads as TGTGCCAGCAGTCCCCGGGACAGCGATTCGTATGGCTACACCTTC.

This chain uses TRBV29-1 with TRBJ2-1, with D perhaps matching TRBD2 (6 bases). Between the trimmed V and J ends, which lost 6 bases and 5 bases, there was a span of 20 bases. The CDR3 has 15 residues. Germline V gene lookup returns CDR1 SQVTM and CDR2 ANQGSEA. Here the CDR3 DNA reads TGCAGCGTAGACCCCCCCGGGAGTCCCGACAATGAGCAGTTCTTC. It yields the protein CSVDPPGSPDNEQFF.

The chain is built from TRBV30 and TRBJ2-7; tentative D call: TRBD1 (6 bases). The CDR3 is 13 residues long. Looked up from germline, CDR1 is GTSNPN and CDR2 is SVGIG (reference sequence). V was trimmed by 2 bases and J by 10 bases, leaving 18 bases between them. The CDR3 DNA sequence: TGTGCCTGGAGTCCCAGGGGTAACCTTCCTCAGTACTTC. Protein sequence: CAWSPRGNLPQYF.

The V call is TRBV28, the J call TRBJ2-7; 9 bases are a match to TRBD1. This CDR3 has 14 amino acids. The V gene end was trimmed by 8 bases and the J gene end by 7 bases; junction bases not matched to a gene: 12. In germline, CDR1 is MDHEN, CDR2 SYDVKM. The DNA of the CDR3 is TGTGCCAGCCTAACCGGGACAGGGTATTCGGAGCAGTACTTC. It yields the protein CASLTGTGYSEQYF. The entire variable domain, with the rest obtained from reference TRBV28 and TRBJ2-7, is as follows: DVKVTQSSRYLVKRTGEKVFLECVQDMDHENMFWYRQDPGLGLRLIYFSYDVKMKEKGDIPEGYSVSREKKERFSLILESASTNQTSMYLCASLTGTGYSEQYFGPGTRLTVT.

The V and J genes are TRBV6-5 and TRBJ2-1; 10 bases line up with TRBD2. Germline CDR1 and CDR2: MNHEY and SVGAGI. The ends lost 0 bases at V and 4 bases at J; junction bases unmatched: 3. The CDR3 runs 16 residues. The CDR3 protein is CASSYSAAGGYNEQFF. CDR3 sequence (DNA): TGTGCCAGCAGTTACTCGGCAGCGGGAGGGTACAATGAGCAGTTCTTC.

V gene TRBV6-6 combines with J gene TRBJ2-7, with a possible D match to TRBD2 (6 bases). From germline, CDR1 is MNHNY and CDR2 SVGAGI (reference sequence). Deletions cut 2 bases from V and 6 bases from J, with 11 bases between. The CDR3 loop spans 13 amino acids. CDR3 residues: CASSYLTSGEQYF. The DNA of the CDR3 is TGTGCCAGCAGTTACCTGACTAGTGGCGAGCAGTACTTC.

The J gene is TRBJ2-7, the V gene TRBV6-5, with D perhaps TRBD2 (6 bases). Germline-derived CDR1 and CDR2 are MNHEY and SVGAGI. V lost 0 bases and J lost 2, with 14 bases in between. This CDR3 comprises 16 residues. The CDR3, as DNA: TGTGCCAGCAGTTACTCGTACGGGAGAGAGGCCTACGAGCAGTACTTC. This encodes CASSYSYGREAYEQYF.

This chain links TRBV27 with TRBJ2-3; no definite D call. The CDR3 contains 15 residues. V was pared by 4 bases and J by 2 bases, with 13 bases between. Germline V CDR1 and CDR2: MNHEY, SMNVEV (reference sequence). As DNA, the CDR3 is TGTGCCAGCAGTTCCCTAGGTCGCCTCACAGATACGCAGTATTTT. This sequence encodes CASSSLGRLTDTQYF.

In this sample, this clone turned up a few times. The gene calls are TRBV11-2 and TRBJ2-7; D unresolved. Germline CDR1 SGHAT, CDR2 FQNNGV. The CDR3 has 13 residues. The V and J ends lost 0 bases and 10 bases respectively, with 13 bases between them. The CDR3 coding sequence is TGTGCCAGCAGCTTAGATTTCCTAGTCGACCAGTACTTC. It encodes CASSLDFLVDQYF.